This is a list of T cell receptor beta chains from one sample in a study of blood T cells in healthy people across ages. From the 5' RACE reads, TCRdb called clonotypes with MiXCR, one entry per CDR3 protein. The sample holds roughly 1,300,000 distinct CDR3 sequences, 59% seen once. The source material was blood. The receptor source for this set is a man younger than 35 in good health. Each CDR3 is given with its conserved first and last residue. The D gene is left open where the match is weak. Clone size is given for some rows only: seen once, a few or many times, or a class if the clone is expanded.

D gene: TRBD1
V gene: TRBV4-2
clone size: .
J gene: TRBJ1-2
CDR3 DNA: TGTGCCAGCAACCAGGGACAGGGGAACTATGGCTACACCTTC
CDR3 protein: CASNQGQGNYGYTF

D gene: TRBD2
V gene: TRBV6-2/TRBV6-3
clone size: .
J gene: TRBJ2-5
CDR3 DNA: TGTGCCAGCAGTCGGTGGCTAGCGGGGGGGAATCAAGAGACCCAGTACTTC
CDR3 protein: CASSRWLAGGNQETQYF

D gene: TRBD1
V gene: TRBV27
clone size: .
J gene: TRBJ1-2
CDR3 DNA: TGTGCCAGCAGGACACAGGGGATTAATGGCTACACCTTC
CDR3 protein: CASRTQGINGYTF

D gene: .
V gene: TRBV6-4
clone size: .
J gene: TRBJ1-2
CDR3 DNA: TGTGCCAGCAGTGACTCCCTTGGCTACACCTTC
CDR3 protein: CASSDSLGYTF

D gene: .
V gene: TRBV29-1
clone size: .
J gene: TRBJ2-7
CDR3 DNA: TGCAGCGTTGAAGAGGCGACAGGTAGCTCCTACGAGCAGTACTTC
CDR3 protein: CSVEEATGSSYEQYF

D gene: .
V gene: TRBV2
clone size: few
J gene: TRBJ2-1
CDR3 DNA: TGTGCCAGCAGTGGAGGGGCCGACAATGAGCAGTTCTTC
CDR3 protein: CASSGGADNEQFF

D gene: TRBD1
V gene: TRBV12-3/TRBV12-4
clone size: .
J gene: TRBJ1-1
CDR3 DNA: TGTGCCAGCAGTCCCCAGGGACAGGCCGGGACTGAAGCTTTCTTT
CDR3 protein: CASSPQGQAGTEAFF

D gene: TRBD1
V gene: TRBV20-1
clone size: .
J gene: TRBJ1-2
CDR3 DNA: TGCAGTGCTACCCGCCTGGCCAGGGGGGACTATGGCTACACCTTC
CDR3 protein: CSATRLARGDYGYTF

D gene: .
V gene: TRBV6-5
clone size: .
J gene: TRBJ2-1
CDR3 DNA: TGTGCCAGCAGTTACGCTGAACCCGACAATGAGCAGTTCTTC
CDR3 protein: CASSYAEPDNEQFF

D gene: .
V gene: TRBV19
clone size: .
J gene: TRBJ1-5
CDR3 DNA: TGTGCCAGTCTTCAGGGCTACAATCAGCCCCAGCATTTT
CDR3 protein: CASLQGYNQPQHF

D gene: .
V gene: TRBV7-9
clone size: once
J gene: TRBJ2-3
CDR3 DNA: TGTGCCCCCCCGCCGGGGGCAGTGAGAGATACGCAGTATTTT
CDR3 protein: CAPPPGAVRDTQYF

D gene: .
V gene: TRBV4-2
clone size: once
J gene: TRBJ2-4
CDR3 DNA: TGTGCCAGCAGCCAAGCGGGGGAAAACATTCAGTACTTC
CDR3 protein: CASSQAGENIQYF

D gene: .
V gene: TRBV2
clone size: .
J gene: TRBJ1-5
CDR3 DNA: TGTGCCAGCAGCGGGGGTCGTAACAATCAGCCCCAGCATTTT
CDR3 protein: CASSGGRNNQPQHF

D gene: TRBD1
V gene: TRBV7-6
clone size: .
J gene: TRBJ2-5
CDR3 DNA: TGTGCCAGCAGCTCCCCGGACAGGGGAAGGCAAGAGACCCAGTACTTC
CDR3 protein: CASSSPDRGRQETQYF

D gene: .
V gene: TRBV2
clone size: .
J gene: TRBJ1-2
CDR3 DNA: TGTGCCGGCGAGAGGGCGCGGGGAGGCTACACCTTC
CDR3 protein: CAGERARGGYTF

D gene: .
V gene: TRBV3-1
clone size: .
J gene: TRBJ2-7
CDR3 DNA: TGTGCCAGCAGCCCCGGGACAAAGGGGAACGAGCAGTACTTC
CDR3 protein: CASSPGTKGNEQYF

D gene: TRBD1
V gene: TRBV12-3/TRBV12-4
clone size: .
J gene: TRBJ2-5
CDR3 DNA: TGTGCCAGCAGTACCGGGACAGGCCGGTGGGAGCAGTACTTC
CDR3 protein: CASSTGTGRWEQYF

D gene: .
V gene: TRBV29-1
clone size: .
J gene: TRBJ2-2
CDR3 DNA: TGCAGCGTTATTAGCTGGACAAACACCGGGGAGCTGTTTTTT
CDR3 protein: CSVISWTNTGELFF

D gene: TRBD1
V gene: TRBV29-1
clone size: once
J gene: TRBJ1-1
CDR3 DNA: TGCAGCGACCGCCGGACAGGGAGCCCTATGAACACTGAAGCTTTCTTT
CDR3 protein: CSDRRTGSPMNTEAFF

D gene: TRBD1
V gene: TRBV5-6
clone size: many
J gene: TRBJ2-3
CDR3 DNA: TGTGCCAGCAGCTCTCCGGGACAGGTGGTCACAGATACGCAGTATTTT
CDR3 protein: CASSSPGQVVTDTQYF

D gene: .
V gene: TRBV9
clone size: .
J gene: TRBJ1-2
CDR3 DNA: TGTGCCAGCAGAGACAGGTTCACTAACTATGGCTACACCTTC
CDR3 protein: CASRDRFTNYGYTF

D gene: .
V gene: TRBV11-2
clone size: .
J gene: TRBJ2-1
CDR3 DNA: TGTGCCAGCAGCCCCCAAGGGGGCGGGGCATCCTACGAGCAGTTCTTC
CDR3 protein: CASSPQGGGASYEQFF

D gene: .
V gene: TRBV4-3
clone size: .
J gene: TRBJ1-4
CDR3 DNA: TGCGCCAGCAGCCGCGCCGGGACTGATGAAAAACTGTTTTTT
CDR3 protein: CASSRAGTDEKLFF

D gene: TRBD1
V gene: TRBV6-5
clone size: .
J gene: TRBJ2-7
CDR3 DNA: TGTGCCAGCAGTTCCCCGGGACAGGCTTCAGACGAGCAGTACTTC
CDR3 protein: CASSSPGQASDEQYF